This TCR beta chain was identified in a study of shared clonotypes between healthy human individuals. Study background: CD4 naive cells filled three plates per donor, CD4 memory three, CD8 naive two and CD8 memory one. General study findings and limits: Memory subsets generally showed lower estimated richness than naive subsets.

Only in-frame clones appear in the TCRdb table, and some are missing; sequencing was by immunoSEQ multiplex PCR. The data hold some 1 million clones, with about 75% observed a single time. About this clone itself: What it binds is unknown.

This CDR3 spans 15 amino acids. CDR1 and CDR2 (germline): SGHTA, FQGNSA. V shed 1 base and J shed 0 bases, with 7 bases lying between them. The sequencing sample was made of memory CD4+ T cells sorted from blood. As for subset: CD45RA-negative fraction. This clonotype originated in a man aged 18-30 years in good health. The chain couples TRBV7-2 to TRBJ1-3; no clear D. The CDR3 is CASSLDLCSGNTIYF. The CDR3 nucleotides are TGTGCCAGCAGCTTAGATCTGTGCTCTGGAAACACCATATATTTT.